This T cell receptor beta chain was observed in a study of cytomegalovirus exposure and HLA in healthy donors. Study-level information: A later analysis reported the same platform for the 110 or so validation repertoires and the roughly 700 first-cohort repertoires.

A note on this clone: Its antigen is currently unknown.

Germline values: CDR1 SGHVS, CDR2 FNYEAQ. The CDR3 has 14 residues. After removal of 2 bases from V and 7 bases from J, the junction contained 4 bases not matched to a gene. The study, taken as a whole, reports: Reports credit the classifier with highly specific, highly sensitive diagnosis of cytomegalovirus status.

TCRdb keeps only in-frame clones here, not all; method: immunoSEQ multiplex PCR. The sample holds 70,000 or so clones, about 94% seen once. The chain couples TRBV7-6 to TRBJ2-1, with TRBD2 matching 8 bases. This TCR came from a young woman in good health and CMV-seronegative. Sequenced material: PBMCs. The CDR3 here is CASSLTIAGNEQFF. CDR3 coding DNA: TGTGCCAGCAGCTTAACGATAGCGGGGAATGAGCAGTTCTTC.